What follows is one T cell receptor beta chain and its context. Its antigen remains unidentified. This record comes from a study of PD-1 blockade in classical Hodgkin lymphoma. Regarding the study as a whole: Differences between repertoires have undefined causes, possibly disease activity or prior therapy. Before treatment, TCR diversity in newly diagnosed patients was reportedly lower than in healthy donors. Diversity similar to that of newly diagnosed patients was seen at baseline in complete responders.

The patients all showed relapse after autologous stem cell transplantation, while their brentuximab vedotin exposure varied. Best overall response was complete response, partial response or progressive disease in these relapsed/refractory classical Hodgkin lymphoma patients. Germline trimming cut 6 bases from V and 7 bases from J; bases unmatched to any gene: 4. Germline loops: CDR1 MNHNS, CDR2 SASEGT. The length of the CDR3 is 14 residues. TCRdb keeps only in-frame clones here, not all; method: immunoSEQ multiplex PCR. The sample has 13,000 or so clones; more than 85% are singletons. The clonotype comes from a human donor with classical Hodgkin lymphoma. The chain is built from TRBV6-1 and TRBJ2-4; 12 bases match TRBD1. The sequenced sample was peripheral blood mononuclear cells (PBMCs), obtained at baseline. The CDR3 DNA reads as TGTGCCAGCAGAGGGACAGGGGGCTCGAACATTCAGTACTTC. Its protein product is CASRGTGGSNIQYF.